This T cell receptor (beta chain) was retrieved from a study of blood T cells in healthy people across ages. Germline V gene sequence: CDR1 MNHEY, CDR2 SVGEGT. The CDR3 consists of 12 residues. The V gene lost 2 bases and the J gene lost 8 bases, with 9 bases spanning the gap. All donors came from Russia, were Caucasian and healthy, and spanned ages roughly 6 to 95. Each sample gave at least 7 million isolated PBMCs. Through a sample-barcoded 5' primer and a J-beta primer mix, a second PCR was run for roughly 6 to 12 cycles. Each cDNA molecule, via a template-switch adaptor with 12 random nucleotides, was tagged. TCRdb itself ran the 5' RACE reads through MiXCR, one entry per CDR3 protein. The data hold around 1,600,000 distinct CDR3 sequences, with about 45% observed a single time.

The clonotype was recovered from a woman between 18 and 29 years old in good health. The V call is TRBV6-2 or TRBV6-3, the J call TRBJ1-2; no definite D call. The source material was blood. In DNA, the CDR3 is TGTGCCAGCAGTTACGAGGATCGCGGCTACACCTTC. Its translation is CASSYEDRGYTF.